These 4 T cell receptor beta chains share one sample of origin, sequenced in a study of PD-L1 blockade in urothelial cancer (dated by TCRdb to 2016 to 2017). The time point label, as the study defines it: peripheral blood 6 weeks after treatment start. The method was the immunoSEQ multiplex PCR assay. Imported from immuneACCESS, the table was reduced by TCRdb to in-frame sequences with V and J called. These copies leave out some clones; in studies compared against another copy, an unresolved V gene accounts for under half, and the cause of the remainder is not known. The sample table records 80,000 to 95,000 clones; 83% of these occur just once. The ten largest clones add up to under 10% of the sample. The starting material was PBMCs, obtained around atezolizumab (anti-PD-L1) treatment. The receptors originated from a man between 65 and 79 years old with urothelial cancer.

The chain links TRBV5-8 to TRBJ1-2; D is possibly TRBD1 (6 bases). This CDR3 has 13 residues. Germline V gene sequence: CDR1 SGHTS, CDR2 YDEGEE. The ends were cut back, 4 bases at V and 4 bases at J, with 11 bases in the middle. The DNA of the CDR3 is TGTGCCAGCAGCCTTGGACAGAGCTATGGCTACACCTTC. Translated: CASSLGQSYGYTF.

The chain is built from TRBV9 and TRBJ2-1; possibly TRBD1 for D (5 bases). The CDR3 loop spans 14 amino acids. Germline V gives CDR1 SGDLS, CDR2 YYNGEE. The germline V and J ends were trimmed by 3 bases and 7 bases, with 14 bases remaining between them. CDR3 protein: CASSAPSSGNEQFF. The CDR3 DNA follows: TGTGCCAGCAGCGCACCCTCCTCAGGGAATGAGCAGTTCTTC.

In this sample, this clone turned up once. V gene TRBV2 combines with J gene TRBJ1-5; 8 bases are a match to TRBD1. Trimming at V came to 4 bases and at J to 3 bases, leaving 5 bases not matched to a gene. The CDR3 extends over 15 amino acids. Germline CDR1 reads SNHLY; CDR2 reads FYNNEI. The CDR3 protein is CASSADRVTNQPQHF. As DNA, the CDR3 is TGTGCCAGCAGTGCGGACAGGGTGACCAATCAGCCCCAGCATTTT.

This clone was counted only a few times. V gene TRBV5-1 combines with J gene TRBJ2-2; 9 nucleotides align to TRBD1. This CDR3 contains 16 residues. Trimming cost V 3 bases and J 1 base; bases outside gene matches: 4. The V gene's germline CDR1 is SGHRS and CDR2 YFSETQ. The CDR3 DNA reads as TGCGCCAGCAGCTGGGGGACAGGGCTGAACACCGGGGAGCTGTTTTTT. Translating it yields CASSWGTGLNTGELFF.